The sequence of this T cell receptor (beta chain) was determined in a study of control samples from healthy donors and cancer patients. Sequencing was performed with immunoSEQ multiplex PCR; in TCRdb, only in-frame clones are kept and a portion is missing. This sample has more than 150,000 clones, with 92% found just once. CDR1 and CDR2 from the germline V gene are SGHTA and FQGNSA. V lost 5 bases and J lost 7, with 17 bases in between. The CDR3 extends over 14 amino acids. V and J are TRBV7-2 and TRBJ1-2; possibly TRBD1 for D (5 bases). Sequenced sample: blood. The receptor comes from a woman in her 30s in good health. CDR3 nucleotides: TGTGCCAGCAGCAGAGACGGGACGGCCGTTGGCTACACCTTC. Its translation: CASSRDGTAVGYTF.